One and the same sample provided the 13 T cell receptor beta chains below, sequenced in a study of T cell repertoires in cytomegalovirus infection. Via MiXCR, TCRdb re-called the reads, giving one row per CDR3 protein. This table holds 510,000 or so distinct CDR3 sequences, more than 20% found once. Sample: PBMCs. These receptors all come from a human donor in good health (CMV status not recorded). Some clones in this sample may be carry-over from other donors' samples.

This clonotype was seen only a few times. The CDR3 DNA reads as TGTGCCAGCAGCTTGCAGCCTAATAGTAGAACCGGGGAGCTGTTTTTT. Translation gives CASSLQPNSRTGELFF. The rearrangement links TRBV7-2 to TRBJ2-2; D is undetermined. Germline V gene lookup returns CDR1 SGHTA and CDR2 FQGNSA. This CDR3 is 16 amino acids long. Trimming cost V 3 bases and J 5 bases, with 16 bases left between them.

This clonotype has a count of ten or more. V is TRBV7-2 and J is TRBJ2-7; D tentatively fits TRBD1 or TRBD2 (6 bases each). CDR1 SGHTA and CDR2 FQGNSA come from the germline V gene. V lost 5 bases, J lost 0 bases, and 17 bases lay in between. The CDR3 covers 16 residues. This CDR3 reads CASSPPLGGRSYEQYF. CDR3 DNA sequence: TGTGCCAGCAGCCCCCCCCTTGGGGGGCGCTCCTACGAGCAGTACTTC.

V usage is TRBV19 and J usage is TRBJ1-5; a possible D gene is TRBD1 (5 bases). Between the trimmed V and J ends, which lost 3 bases and 4 bases, there was a span of 7 bases. Germline V gene sequence: CDR1 LNHDA, CDR2 SQIVND (reference sequence). This CDR3 comprises 13 residues. CDR3 amino acids: CASSIPGNQPQHF. As DNA, the CDR3 is TGTGCCAGTAGTATTCCAGGGAATCAGCCCCAGCATTTT.

This clonotype was detected ten times or more. The chain is built from TRBV4-1 and TRBJ2-3; 13 bases fit TRBD2. V gave up 0 bases and J gave up 1 base; unmatched junction bases: 4. This CDR3 region has 18 residues. Germline CDR1 and CDR2: MGHRA and YSYEKL. Here the CDR3 DNA reads TGCGCCAGCAGCCAAGAACTAGCGGGAGGGGTCCGCACAGATACGCAGTATTTT. This encodes CASSQELAGGVRTDTQYF.

A few counts support this clonotype. The V call is TRBV20-1, the J call TRBJ2-7, with TRBD2 identical over 8 bases. In germline, CDR1 is DFQATT, CDR2 SNEGSKA (reference sequence). The CDR3 is made up of 15 amino acids. V lost 0 bases to trimming and J lost 4 bases; unmatched junction nucleotides: 8. The CDR3 sequence is CSAREGLAWRYEQYF. In nucleotides, the CDR3 is TGCAGTGCTAGAGAAGGACTAGCTTGGCGATACGAGCAGTACTTC.

This clonotype has more than one count but fewer than ten. The CDR3 loop is CASSAQTSGSAYEQFF. Written as DNA, the CDR3 is TGTGCCAGCAGTGCCCAGACTAGCGGGAGTGCGTATGAGCAGTTCTTC. The chain links TRBV6-1 to TRBJ2-1; 12 nucleotides agree with TRBD2. Germline V gene sequence: CDR1 MNHNS, CDR2 SASEGT. There are 16 residues in the CDR3. The J segment lost 8 bases and the V segment lost 4 bases, leaving 9 bases of the junction unmatched.

This clonotype was seen a handful of times. V is TRBV7-2 and J is TRBJ2-2; 8 bases match TRBD1. V trimming: 4 bases; J trimming: 2 bases; junction bases outside the gene matches: 6. The CDR3 is made up of 16 amino acids. In germline, CDR1 is SGHTA, CDR2 FQGNSA. The chain's CDR3 is CASSSDRGGNTGELFF. The CDR3 DNA is TGTGCCAGCAGCTCCGACAGGGGCGGTAACACCGGGGAGCTGTTTTTT.

The V gene is TRBV20-1, the J gene TRBJ2-5; D gene uncertain. CDR3 length: 13 residues. Germline V gene data show CDR1 as DFQATT and CDR2 as SNEGSKA (reference sequence). V was clipped by 6 bases and J by 0 bases, with 11 bases between them. CDR3: CSARLVDQETQYF. In nucleotides, the CDR3 is TGCAGTGCCAGACTCGTTGACCAAGAGACCCAGTACTTC.

The rearrangement joins TRBV30 to TRBJ1-1; a weak D match, TRBD1 (5 bases). Looked up from germline, CDR1 is GTSNPN and CDR2 is SVGIG (reference sequence). The CDR3 sequence is 14 residues long. V dropped 4 bases and J dropped 5 bases, with 17 bases sitting between them. The CDR3 bases are TGTGCCTGGATTTCCAGGGTAGTAAGGACTGAAGCTTTCTTT. Its translation is CAWISRVVRTEAFF.

The chain links TRBV7-9 to TRBJ2-6; the D gene could be TRBD1 or TRBD2 (5 bases each). CDR1 and CDR2 from the germline V gene are SEHNR and FQNEAQ (reference sequence). CDR3 length: 18 residues. With 2 bases removed from V and 4 bases from J, the gap between germline ends came to 18 bases. The CDR3 bases are TGTGCCAGCAGCTTAATTGGCAGGGCGGGTGAAGGGGCCAACGTCCTGACTTTC. Residues: CASSLIGRAGEGANVLTF.

The chain combines TRBV9 with TRBJ1-3, with unresolved D. V shed 5 bases and J shed 4 bases, with 4 bases lying between them. CDR1 is SGDLS, CDR2 YYNGEE, per germline. The CDR3 runs 11 residues. The CDR3 here is CASRKGNTIYF. Written as DNA, the CDR3 is TGTGCCAGCAGGAAAGGAAACACCATATATTTT.

This clonotype has just one count. A much larger clone is a single base away; this may be a read error. J is TRBJ1-2 and V is TRBV7-2; D is unresolved. The CDR3 totals 15 residues. Germline CDR1 is SGHTA and CDR2 is FQGNSA. Deletions cut 5 bases from V and 7 bases from J, with 20 bases between. This CDR3 reads CASSIPGRAPGGYTF. In DNA, the CDR3 is TGTGCCAGCAGCATCCCGGGTAGGGCCCCCGGTGGCTACACCTTC.

J is TRBJ2-5 and V is TRBV29-1; 13 bases align to TRBD2. Per the germline V gene, CDR1 is SQVTM and CDR2 is ANQGSEA. This CDR3 region has 17 residues. After removal of 6 bases from V and 3 bases from J, the junction contained 13 bases not matched to a gene. The CDR3 here is CSVAKKGLAGWEETQYF. The CDR3 DNA is TGCAGCGTCGCAAAAAAGGGACTAGCGGGATGGGAAGAGACCCAGTACTTC.